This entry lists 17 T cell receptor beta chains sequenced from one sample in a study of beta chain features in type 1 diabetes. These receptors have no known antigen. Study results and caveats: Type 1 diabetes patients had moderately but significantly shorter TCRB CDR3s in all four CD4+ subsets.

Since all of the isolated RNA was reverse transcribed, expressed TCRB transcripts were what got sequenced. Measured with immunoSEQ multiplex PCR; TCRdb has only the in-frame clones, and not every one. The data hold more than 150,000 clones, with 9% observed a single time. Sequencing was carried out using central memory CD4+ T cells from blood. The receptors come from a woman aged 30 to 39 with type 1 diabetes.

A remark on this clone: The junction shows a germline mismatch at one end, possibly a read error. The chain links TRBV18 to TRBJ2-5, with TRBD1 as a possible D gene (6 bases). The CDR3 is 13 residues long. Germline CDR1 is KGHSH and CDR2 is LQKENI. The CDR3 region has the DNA TGTGCCAGCTCCCCACGGGACAAAGAGACCCAGTACTTC. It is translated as CASSPRDKETQYF.

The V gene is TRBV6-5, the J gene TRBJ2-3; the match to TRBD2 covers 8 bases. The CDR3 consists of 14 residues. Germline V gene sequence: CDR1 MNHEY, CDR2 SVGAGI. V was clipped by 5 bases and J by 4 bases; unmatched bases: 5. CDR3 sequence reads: CASSTTSGSDTQYF. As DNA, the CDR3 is TGTGCCAGCAGTACAACTAGCGGTTCAGATACGCAGTATTTT.

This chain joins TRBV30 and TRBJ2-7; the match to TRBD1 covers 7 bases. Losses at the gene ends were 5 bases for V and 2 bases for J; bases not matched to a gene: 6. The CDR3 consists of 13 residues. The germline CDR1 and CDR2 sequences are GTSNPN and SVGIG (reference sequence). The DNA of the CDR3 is TGTGCCTGGGCTCGTGGGACAGCCTACGAGCAGTACTTC. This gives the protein CAWARGTAYEQYF.

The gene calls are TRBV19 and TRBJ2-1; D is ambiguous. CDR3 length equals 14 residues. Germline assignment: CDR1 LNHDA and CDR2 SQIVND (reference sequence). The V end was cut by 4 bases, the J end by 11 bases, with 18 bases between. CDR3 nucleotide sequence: TGTGCCAGTAGTAGAAGCGTTTCGAATCAGCAGCAGTTCTTC. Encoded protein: CASSRSVSNQQQFF.

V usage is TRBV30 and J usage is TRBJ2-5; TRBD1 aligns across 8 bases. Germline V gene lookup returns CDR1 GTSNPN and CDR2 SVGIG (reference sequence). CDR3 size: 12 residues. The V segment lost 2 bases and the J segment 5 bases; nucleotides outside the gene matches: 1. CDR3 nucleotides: TGTGCCTGGAGTCGACAGGGGGAGACCCAGTACTTC. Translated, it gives CAWSRQGETQYF.

The CDR3 sequence: CAWGGQGISGELFF. Here the CDR3 DNA reads TGTGCCTGGGGGGGACAGGGAATTTCCGGGGAGCTGTTTTTT. The rearrangement links TRBV30 to TRBJ2-2; 9 positions agree with TRBD1. Germline V gene data show CDR1 as GTSNPN and CDR2 as SVGIG (reference sequence). J lost 6 bases, V lost 5 bases, and 7 bases had no gene match. CDR3 length: 14 residues.

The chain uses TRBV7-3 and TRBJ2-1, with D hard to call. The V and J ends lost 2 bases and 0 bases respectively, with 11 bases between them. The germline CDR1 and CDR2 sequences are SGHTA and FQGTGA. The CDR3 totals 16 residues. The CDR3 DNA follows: TGTGCCAGCAGCTTAGGCAGCGAGGTCTCCTACAATGAGCAGTTCTTC. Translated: CASSLGSEVSYNEQFF.

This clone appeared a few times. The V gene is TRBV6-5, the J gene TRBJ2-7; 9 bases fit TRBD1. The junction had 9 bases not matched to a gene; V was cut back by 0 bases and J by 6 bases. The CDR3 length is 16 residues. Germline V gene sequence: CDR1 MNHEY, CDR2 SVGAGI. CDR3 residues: CASSYSRGQGRSEQYF. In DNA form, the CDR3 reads TGTGCCAGCAGTTACTCACGAGGACAGGGGCGGAGCGAGCAGTACTTC.

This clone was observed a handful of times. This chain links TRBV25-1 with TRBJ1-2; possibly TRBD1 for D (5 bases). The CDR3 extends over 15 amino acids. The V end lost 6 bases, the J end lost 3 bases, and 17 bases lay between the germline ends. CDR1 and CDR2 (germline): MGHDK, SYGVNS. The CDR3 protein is CASRKTVEADYGYTF. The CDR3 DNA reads TGTGCCAGCAGAAAGACAGTTGAGGCGGACTATGGCTACACCTTC.

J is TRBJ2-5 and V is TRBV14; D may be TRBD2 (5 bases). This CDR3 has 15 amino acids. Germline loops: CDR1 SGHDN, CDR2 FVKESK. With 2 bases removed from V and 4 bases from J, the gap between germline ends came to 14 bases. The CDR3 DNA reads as TGTGCCAGCAGCCAAAGAGGGTCTGGCCGAGAGACCCAGTACTTC. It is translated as CASSQRGSGRETQYF.

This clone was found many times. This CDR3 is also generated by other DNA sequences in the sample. The CDR3 nucleotides read TGTGCCAGCAGCCCGTTGACAGGCACAGATACGCAGTATTTT. This translates into CASSPLTGTDTQYF. V and J are TRBV14 and TRBJ2-3; D might be TRBD1 (5 bases). This CDR3 is 14 amino acids long. The V end was cut by 4 bases, the J end by 1 base, with 9 bases between. Germline V lookup: CDR1 SGHDN, CDR2 FVKESK.

The CDR3 is CASEVAGGYNEQFF. The CDR3 bases are TGCGCCAGCGAAGTAGCGGGAGGGTACAATGAGCAGTTCTTC. The chain recombines TRBV5-1 with TRBJ2-1; 11 bases are shared with TRBD2. This CDR3 is 14 amino acids long. The junction had 4 bases not matched to a gene; V was cut back by 7 bases and J by 4 bases. The germline V gene has CDR1 SGHRS and CDR2 YFSETQ.

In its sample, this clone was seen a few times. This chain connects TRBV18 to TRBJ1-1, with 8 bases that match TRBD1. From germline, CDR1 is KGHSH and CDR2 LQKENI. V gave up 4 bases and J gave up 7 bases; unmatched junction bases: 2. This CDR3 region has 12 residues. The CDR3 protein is CASSRDRGEAFF. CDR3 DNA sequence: TGTGCCAGCTCACGAGACAGGGGTGAAGCTTTCTTT.

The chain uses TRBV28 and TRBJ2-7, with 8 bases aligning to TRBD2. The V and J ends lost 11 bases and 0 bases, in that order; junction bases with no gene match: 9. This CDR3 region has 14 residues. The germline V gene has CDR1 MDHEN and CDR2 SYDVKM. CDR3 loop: CASGLAGSSYEQYF. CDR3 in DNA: TGTGCCTCCGGGCTAGCGGGTAGCTCCTACGAGCAGTACTTC. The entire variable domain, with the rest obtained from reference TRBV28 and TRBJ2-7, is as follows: DVKVTQSSRYLVKRTGEKVFLECVQDMDHENMFWYRQDPGLGLRLIYFSYDVKMKEKGDIPEGYSVSREKKERFSLILESASTNQTSMYLCASGLAGSSYEQYFGPGTRLTVT.

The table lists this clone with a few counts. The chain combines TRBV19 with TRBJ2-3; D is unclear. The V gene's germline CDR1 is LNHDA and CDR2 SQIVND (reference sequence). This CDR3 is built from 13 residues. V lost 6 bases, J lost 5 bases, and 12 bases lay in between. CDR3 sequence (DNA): TGTGCCAGTAGCAACAGAGCTCGAGATACGCAGTATTTT. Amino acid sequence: CASSNRARDTQYF.

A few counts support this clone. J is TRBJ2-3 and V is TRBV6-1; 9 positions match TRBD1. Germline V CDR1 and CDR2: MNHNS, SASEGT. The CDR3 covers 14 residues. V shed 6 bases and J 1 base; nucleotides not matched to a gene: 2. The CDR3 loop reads CASSWDRGTDTQYF. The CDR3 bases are TGTGCCAGCAGCTGGGACAGGGGCACAGATACGCAGTATTTT.

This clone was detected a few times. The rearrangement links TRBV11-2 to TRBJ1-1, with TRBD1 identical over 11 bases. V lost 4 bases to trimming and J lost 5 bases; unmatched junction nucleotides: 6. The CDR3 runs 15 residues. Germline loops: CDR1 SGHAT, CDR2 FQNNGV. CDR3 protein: CASSSGTGGGTEAFF. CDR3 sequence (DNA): TGTGCCAGCAGCTCCGGGACAGGGGGGGGGACTGAAGCTTTCTTT.